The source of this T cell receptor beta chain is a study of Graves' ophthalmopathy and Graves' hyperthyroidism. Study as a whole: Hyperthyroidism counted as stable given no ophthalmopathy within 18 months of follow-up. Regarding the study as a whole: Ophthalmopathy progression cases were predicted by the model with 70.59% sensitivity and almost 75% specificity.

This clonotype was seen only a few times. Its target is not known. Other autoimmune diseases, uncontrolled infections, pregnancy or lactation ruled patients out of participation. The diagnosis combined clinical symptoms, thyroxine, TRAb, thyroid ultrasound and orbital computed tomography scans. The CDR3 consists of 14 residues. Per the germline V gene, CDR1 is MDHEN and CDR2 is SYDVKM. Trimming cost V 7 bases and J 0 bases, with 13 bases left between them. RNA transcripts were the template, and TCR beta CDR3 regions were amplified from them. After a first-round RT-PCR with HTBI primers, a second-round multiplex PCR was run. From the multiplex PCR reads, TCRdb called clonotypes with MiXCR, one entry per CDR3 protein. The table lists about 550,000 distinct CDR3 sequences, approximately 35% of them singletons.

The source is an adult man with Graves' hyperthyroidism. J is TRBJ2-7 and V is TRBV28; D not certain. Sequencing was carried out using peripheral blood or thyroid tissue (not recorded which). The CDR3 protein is CASTIEQSSYEQYF. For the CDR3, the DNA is TGTGCCAGCACCATAGAACAGAGCTCCTACGAGCAGTACTTC.